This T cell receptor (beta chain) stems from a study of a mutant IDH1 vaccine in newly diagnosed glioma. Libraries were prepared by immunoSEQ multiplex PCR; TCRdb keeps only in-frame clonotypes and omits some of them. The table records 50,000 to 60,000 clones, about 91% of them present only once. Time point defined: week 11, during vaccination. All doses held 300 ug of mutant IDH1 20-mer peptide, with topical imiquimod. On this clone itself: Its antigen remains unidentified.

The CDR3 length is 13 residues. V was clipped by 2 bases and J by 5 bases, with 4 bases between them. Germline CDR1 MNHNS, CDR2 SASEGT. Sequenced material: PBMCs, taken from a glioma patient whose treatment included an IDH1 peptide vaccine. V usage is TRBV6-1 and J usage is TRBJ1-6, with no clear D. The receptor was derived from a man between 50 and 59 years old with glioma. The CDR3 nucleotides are TGTGCCAGCAGTGAACTGGATAATTCACCCCTCCACTTT. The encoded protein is CASSELDNSPLHF.